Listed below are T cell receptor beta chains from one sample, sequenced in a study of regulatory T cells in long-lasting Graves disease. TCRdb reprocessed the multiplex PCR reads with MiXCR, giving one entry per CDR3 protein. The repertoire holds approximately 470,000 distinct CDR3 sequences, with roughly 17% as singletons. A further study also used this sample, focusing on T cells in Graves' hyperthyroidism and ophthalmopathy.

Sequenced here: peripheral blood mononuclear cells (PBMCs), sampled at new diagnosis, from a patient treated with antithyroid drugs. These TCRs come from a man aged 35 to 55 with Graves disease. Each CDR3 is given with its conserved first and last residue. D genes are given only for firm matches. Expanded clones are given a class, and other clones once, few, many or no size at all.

CDR3aa: CASSFAGTGIMSYEQYF
CDR3nt: TGTGCCAGCAGCTTCGCTGGGACAGGGATTATGTCCTACGAGCAGTACTTC
v_gene: TRBV7-9
abundance: many
d_gene: TRBD1
j_gene: TRBJ2-7

CDR3aa: CASSLGSGRGGNEQFF
CDR3nt: TGCGCCAGCAGCTTGGGATCCGGGAGGGGTGGCAATGAGCAGTTCTTC
v_gene: TRBV5-1
abundance: .
d_gene: TRBD2
j_gene: TRBJ2-1

CDR3aa: CASSPYDLGTGDNEQFF
CDR3nt: TGTGCCAGCTCACCATACGACCTAGGGACGGGTGACAATGAGCAGTTCTTC
v_gene: TRBV18
abundance: .
d_gene: .
j_gene: TRBJ2-1

CDR3aa: CATSDLKETQYF
CDR3nt: TGTGCCACCAGTGATTTGAAGGAGACCCAGTACTTC
v_gene: TRBV24-1
abundance: .
d_gene: .
j_gene: TRBJ2-5

CDR3aa: CASSPDRGGYTQYF
CDR3nt: TGTGCCAGCTCACCGGACAGGGGGGGTTATACGCAGTATTTT
v_gene: TRBV18
abundance: many
d_gene: TRBD1
j_gene: TRBJ2-3

CDR3aa: CARGLILRGEGNQPQHF
CDR3nt: TGTGCTCGTGGTTTGATACTGCGGGGGGAAGGCAATCAGCCCCAGCATTTT
v_gene: TRBV12-5
abundance: .
d_gene: .
j_gene: TRBJ1-5

CDR3aa: CSADKVRRTVSYEQYF
CDR3nt: TGCAGTGCCGATAAGGTCCGCCGGACCGTCTCCTACGAGCAGTACTTC
v_gene: TRBV20-1
abundance: many
d_gene: .
j_gene: TRBJ2-7

CDR3aa: CASSRHTSSGNTIYF
CDR3nt: TGTGCCAGCAGCCGGCACACGAGCTCTGGAAACACCATATATTTT
v_gene: TRBV3-1
abundance: many
d_gene: .
j_gene: TRBJ1-3

CDR3aa: CASSVTGGQRTQYF
CDR3nt: TGTGCCAGCAGTGTGACCGGAGGTCAACGGACCCAGTACTTC
v_gene: TRBV6-1
abundance: many
d_gene: .
j_gene: TRBJ2-5

CDR3aa: CSVAPAGGLTDTQYF
CDR3nt: TGCAGCGTAGCCCCCGCGGGGGGCCTCACAGATACGCAGTATTTT
v_gene: TRBV29-1
abundance: few
d_gene: TRBD2
j_gene: TRBJ2-3

CDR3aa: CAWSVWGNEQFF
CDR3nt: TGTGCCTGGAGTGTATGGGGCAATGAGCAGTTCTTC
v_gene: TRBV30
abundance: many
d_gene: .
j_gene: TRBJ2-1

CDR3aa: CAWRRTGGLNEQFF
CDR3nt: TGTGCCTGGAGACGGACAGGGGGTCTCAATGAGCAGTTCTTC
v_gene: TRBV30
abundance: many
d_gene: TRBD1
j_gene: TRBJ2-1

CDR3aa: CASELTGLNYGYTF
CDR3nt: TGTGCCAGCGAGCTGACAGGGCTGAACTATGGCTACACCTTC
v_gene: TRBV6-1
abundance: .
d_gene: TRBD1
j_gene: TRBJ1-2

CDR3aa: CASSYRGKHTEAFF
CDR3nt: TGTGCCAGCAGTTACCGGGGAAAACACACTGAAGCTTTCTTT
v_gene: TRBV6-5
abundance: many
d_gene: .
j_gene: TRBJ1-1

CDR3aa: CASSLLHTGELFF
CDR3nt: TGTGCCAGCAGTTTATTACATACCGGGGAGCTGTTTTTT
v_gene: TRBV28
abundance: many
d_gene: .
j_gene: TRBJ2-2

CDR3aa: CATSDSGAGDGGVQYF
CDR3nt: TGTGCCACCAGTGACTCAGGAGCGGGAGATGGTGGTGTACAGTACTTC
v_gene: TRBV24-1
abundance: .
d_gene: TRBD2
j_gene: TRBJ2-7

CDR3aa: CSARIGGLNQPQHF
CDR3nt: TGCAGTGCTAGGATCGGGGGGCTGAATCAGCCCCAGCATTTT
v_gene: TRBV20-1
abundance: many
d_gene: .
j_gene: TRBJ1-5

CDR3aa: CATSGGQGGGFSDTQYF
CDR3nt: TGTGCCACCAGTGGTGGACAGGGAGGAGGATTTTCAGATACGCAGTATTTT
v_gene: TRBV24-1
abundance: .
d_gene: TRBD1
j_gene: TRBJ2-3

CDR3aa: CASNRGSGTETQYF
CDR3nt: TGTGCCAGCAACCGAGGTAGCGGGACGGAGACCCAGTACTTC
v_gene: TRBV2
abundance: few
d_gene: TRBD2
j_gene: TRBJ2-5

CDR3aa: CASSSVSGAYNEQFF
CDR3nt: TGTGCCAGCAGCTCCGTTAGCGGAGCTTACAATGAGCAGTTCTTC
v_gene: TRBV7-8
abundance: many
d_gene: .
j_gene: TRBJ2-1

CDR3aa: CASSTGSSSYNEQFF
CDR3nt: TGCGCCAGCAGTACAGGTTCTAGCTCCTACAATGAGCAGTTCTTT
v_gene: TRBV10-2
abundance: few
d_gene: .
j_gene: TRBJ2-1

CDR3aa: CASRSGQSNTEAFF
CDR3nt: TGCGCCAGCAGATCGGGACAGTCGAACACTGAAGCTTTCTTT
v_gene: TRBV10-2
abundance: few
d_gene: TRBD1
j_gene: TRBJ1-1

CDR3aa: CSVGGLPNEQFF
CDR3nt: TGCAGCGTTGGCGGCCTTCCCAATGAGCAGTTCTTC
v_gene: TRBV29-1
abundance: .
d_gene: .
j_gene: TRBJ2-1

CDR3aa: CSARLARSYNEQFF
CDR3nt: TGCAGTGCTAGATTGGCGAGATCCTACAATGAGCAGTTCTTC
v_gene: TRBV20-1
abundance: .
d_gene: .
j_gene: TRBJ2-1

CDR3aa: CASSEAGGLRKTQYF
CDR3nt: TGTGCCAGCAGTGAAGCCGGAGGGCTGCGCAAAACCCAGTACTTC
v_gene: TRBV2
abundance: many
d_gene: .
j_gene: TRBJ2-5

CDR3aa: CASGRPEQFF
CDR3nt: TGTGCCAGCGGCAGGCCCGAGCAGTTCTTC
v_gene: TRBV6-1
abundance: many
d_gene: .
j_gene: TRBJ2-1

CDR3aa: CASRIGGGYTF
CDR3nt: TGTGCCAGCAGGATAGGGGGCGGCTACACCTTC
v_gene: TRBV2
abundance: many
d_gene: TRBD1
j_gene: TRBJ1-2

CDR3aa: CASKWRGASYEQYF
CDR3nt: TGTGCCAGCAAATGGCGCGGAGCCTCCTACGAGCAGTACTTC
v_gene: TRBV28
abundance: .
d_gene: .
j_gene: TRBJ2-7

CDR3aa: CASSLNHGAGYGYTF
CDR3nt: TGTGCCAGCTCACTCAATCACGGCGCGGGCTATGGCTACACCTTC
v_gene: TRBV18
abundance: .
d_gene: .
j_gene: TRBJ1-2

CDR3aa: CASSQERVDYEQYF
CDR3nt: TGCGCCAGCAGCCAAGAGCGAGTGGATTACGAGCAGTACTTC
v_gene: TRBV4-1
abundance: .
d_gene: .
j_gene: TRBJ2-7

CDR3aa: CASSEHRDKSYEQYF
CDR3nt: TGTGCCAGCAGTGAACACCGGGACAAGTCCTACGAGCAGTACTTC
v_gene: TRBV6-1
abundance: many
d_gene: .
j_gene: TRBJ2-7

CDR3aa: CASRKDTVYGYTF
CDR3nt: TGTGCCAGCAGAAAGGACACCGTCTATGGCTACACCTTC
v_gene: TRBV28
abundance: many
d_gene: .
j_gene: TRBJ1-2

CDR3aa: CASSSPGRTYEQYF
CDR3nt: TGTGCCAGTAGTTCGCCAGGGAGAACCTACGAGCAGTACTTC
v_gene: TRBV19
abundance: .
d_gene: .
j_gene: TRBJ2-7

CDR3aa: CASTQTGVVLAGGLDTQYF
CDR3nt: TGTGCCAGCACCCAGACAGGGGTCGTACTAGCGGGAGGTCTAGATACGCAGTATTTT
v_gene: TRBV12-3/TRBV12-4
abundance: many
d_gene: TRBD2
j_gene: TRBJ2-3

CDR3aa: CASSVDRGVLETQYF
CDR3nt: TGTGCCAGCAGCGTGGACAGGGGAGTATTAGAGACCCAGTACTTC
v_gene: TRBV9
abundance: .
d_gene: TRBD1
j_gene: TRBJ2-5